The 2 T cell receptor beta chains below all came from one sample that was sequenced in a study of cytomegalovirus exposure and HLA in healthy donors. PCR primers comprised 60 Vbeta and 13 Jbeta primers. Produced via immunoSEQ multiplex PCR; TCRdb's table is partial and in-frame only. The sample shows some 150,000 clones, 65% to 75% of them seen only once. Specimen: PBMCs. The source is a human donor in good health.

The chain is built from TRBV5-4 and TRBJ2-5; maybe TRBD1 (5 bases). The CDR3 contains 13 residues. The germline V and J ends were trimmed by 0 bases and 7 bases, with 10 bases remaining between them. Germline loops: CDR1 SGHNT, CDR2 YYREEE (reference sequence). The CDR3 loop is CASSLGQHGTQYF. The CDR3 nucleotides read TGTGCCAGCAGCTTGGGACAGCATGGGACCCAGTACTTC.

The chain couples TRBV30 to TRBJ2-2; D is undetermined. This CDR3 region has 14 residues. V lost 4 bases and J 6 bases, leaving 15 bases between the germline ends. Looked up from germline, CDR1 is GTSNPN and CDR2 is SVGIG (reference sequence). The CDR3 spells CAWKRRLSAGELFF. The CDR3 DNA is TGTGCCTGGAAACGCCGGTTGAGTGCCGGGGAGCTGTTTTTT.